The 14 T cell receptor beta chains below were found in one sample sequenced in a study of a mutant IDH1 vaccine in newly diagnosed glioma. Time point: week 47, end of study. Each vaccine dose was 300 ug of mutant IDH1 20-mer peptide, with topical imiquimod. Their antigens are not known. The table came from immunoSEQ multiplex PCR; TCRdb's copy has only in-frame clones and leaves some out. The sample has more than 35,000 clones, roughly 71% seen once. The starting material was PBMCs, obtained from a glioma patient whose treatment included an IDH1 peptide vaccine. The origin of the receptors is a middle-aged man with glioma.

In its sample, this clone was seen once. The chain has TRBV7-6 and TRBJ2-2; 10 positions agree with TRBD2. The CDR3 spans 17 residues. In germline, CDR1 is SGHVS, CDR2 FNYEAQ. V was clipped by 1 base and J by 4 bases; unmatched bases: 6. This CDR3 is CASSLGAGGPGTGELFF. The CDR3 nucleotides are TGTGCCAGCAGCTTAGGAGCGGGAGGGCCGGGCACCGGGGAGCTGTTTTTT.

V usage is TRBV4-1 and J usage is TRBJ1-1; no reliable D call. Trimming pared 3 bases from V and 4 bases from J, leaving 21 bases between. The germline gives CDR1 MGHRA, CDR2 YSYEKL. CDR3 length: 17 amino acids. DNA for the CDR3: TGCGCCAGCAGCCAGTCCGGGCTCGGGTTAGGTGTCACTGAAGCTTTCTTT. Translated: CASSQSGLGLGVTEAFF.

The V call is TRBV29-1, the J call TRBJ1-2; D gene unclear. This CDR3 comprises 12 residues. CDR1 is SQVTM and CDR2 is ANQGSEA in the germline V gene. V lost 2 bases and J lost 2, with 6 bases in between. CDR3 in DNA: TGCAGCGTTGAAAGAGGGAACTATGGCTACACCTTC. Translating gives CSVERGNYGYTF.

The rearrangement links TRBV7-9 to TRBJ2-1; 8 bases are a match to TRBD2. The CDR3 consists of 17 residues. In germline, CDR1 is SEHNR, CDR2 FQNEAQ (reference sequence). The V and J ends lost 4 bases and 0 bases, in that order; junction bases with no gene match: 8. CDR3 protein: CASSSSTSASSYNEQFF. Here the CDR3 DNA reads TGTGCCAGCAGCTCCTCGACTAGCGCAAGCTCCTACAATGAGCAGTTCTTC.

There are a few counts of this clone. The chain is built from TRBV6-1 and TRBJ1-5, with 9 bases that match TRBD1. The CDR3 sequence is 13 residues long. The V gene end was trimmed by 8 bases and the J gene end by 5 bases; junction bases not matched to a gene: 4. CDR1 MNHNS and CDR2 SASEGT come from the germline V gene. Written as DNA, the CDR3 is TGTGCCAGCTCGGGACAGGGAGATCAGCCCCAGCATTTT. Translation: CASSGQGDQPQHF.

CDR3 protein: CASSVRQGYEQYF. The CDR3 DNA reads TGTGCCAGTAGTGTACGACAGGGATACGAGCAGTACTTC. V gene TRBV19 combines with J gene TRBJ2-7; 7 bases line up with TRBD1. The CDR3 spans 13 residues. Germline CDR1 LNHDA, CDR2 SQIVND (reference sequence). J lost 4 bases, V lost 5 bases, and 5 bases had no gene match.

The CDR3 nucleotides are TGTGCCAGCAGCCTTAACAATGAGCAGTTCTTC. It encodes CASSLNNEQFF. The genes are TRBV14 and TRBJ2-1; D is uncertain. The CDR3 runs to 11 residues. V was clipped by 4 bases and J by 5 bases, with 3 bases between them. The germline gives CDR1 SGHDN, CDR2 FVKESK.

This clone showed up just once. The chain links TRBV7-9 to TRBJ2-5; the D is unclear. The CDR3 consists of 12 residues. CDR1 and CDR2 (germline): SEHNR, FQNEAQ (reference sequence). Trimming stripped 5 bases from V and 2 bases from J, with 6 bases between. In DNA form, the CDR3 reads TGTGCCAGCAGCCATACGCAAGAGACCCAGTACTTC. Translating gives CASSHTQETQYF.

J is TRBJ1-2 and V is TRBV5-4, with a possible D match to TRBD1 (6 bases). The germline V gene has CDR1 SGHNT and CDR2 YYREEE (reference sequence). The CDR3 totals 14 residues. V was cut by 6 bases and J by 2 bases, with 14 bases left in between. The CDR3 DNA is TGTGCCAGCATTGGACCGGGGGCGAACTATGGCTACACCTTC. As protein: CASIGPGANYGYTF.

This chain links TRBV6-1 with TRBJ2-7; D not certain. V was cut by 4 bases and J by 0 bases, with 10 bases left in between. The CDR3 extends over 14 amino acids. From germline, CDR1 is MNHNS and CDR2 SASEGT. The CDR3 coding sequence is TGTGCCAGCAGTGGGGGAACTAACTCCTACGAGCAGTACTTC. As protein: CASSGGTNSYEQYF.

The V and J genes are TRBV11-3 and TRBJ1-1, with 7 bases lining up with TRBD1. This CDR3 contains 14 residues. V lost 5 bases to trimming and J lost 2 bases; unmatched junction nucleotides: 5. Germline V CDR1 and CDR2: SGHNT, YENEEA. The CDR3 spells CASSAGTANTEAFF. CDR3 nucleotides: TGTGCCAGCAGCGCAGGGACAGCAAACACTGAAGCTTTCTTT.

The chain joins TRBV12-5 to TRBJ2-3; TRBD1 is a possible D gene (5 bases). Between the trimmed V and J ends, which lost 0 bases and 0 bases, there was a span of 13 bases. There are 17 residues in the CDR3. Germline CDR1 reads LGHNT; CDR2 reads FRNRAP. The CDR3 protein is CASGLVPLRASTDTQYF. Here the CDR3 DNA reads TGTGCTAGTGGTTTGGTACCCCTCAGGGCTAGCACAGATACGCAGTATTTT.

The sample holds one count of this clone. CDR3 residues: CASSLEKTQYF. The CDR3 coding sequence is TGTGCCAGCAGCTTGGAGAAGACCCAGTACTTC. The gene calls are TRBV5-6 and TRBJ2-5; unclear D gene. Germline V lookup: CDR1 SGHDT, CDR2 YYEEEE. Trimming removed 0 bases from V and 6 bases from J, with 3 bases in between. The CDR3 length is 11 residues.

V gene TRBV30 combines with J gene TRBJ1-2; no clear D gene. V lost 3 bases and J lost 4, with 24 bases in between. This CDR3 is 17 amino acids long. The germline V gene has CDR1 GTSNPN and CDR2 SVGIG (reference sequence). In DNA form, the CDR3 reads TGTGCCTGGAGAGGGAATAACCATGGCGGGTACAGCTATGGCTACACCTTC. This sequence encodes CAWRGNNHGGYSYGYTF.